Listed here are 17 T cell receptor beta chains from one sample, sequenced in a study of cytomegalovirus exposure and HLA in healthy donors. Amplification used 60 Vbeta primers and 13 Jbeta primers. Measured with immunoSEQ multiplex PCR; TCRdb has only the in-frame clones, and not every one. The sample holds roughly 180,000 clones, more than 75% seen once. Sequencing input: PBMCs. The source is a woman in her 30s in good health and CMV-seropositive.

The V gene is TRBV5-1, the J gene TRBJ2-7; 9 nucleotides match TRBD1. This CDR3 contains 14 residues. Germline V CDR1 and CDR2: SGHRS, YFSETQ. After removal of 3 bases from V and 2 bases from J, the junction contained 3 bases not matched to a gene. CDR3 amino acids: CASSWGQGPYEQYF. The DNA for the CDR3 is TGCGCCAGCAGCTGGGGACAGGGCCCCTACGAGCAGTACTTC.

V usage is TRBV10-2 and J usage is TRBJ2-3, with D possibly TRBD1 on 5 matching bases. V shed 3 bases and J shed 4 bases, with 11 bases lying between them. The germline V gene has CDR1 WSHSY and CDR2 SAAADI. The CDR3 spans 14 residues. CDR3 nucleotide sequence: TGCGCCAGCAGTGAAACCACCAGGGCAGATACGCAGTATTTT. Amino acid sequence: CASSETTRADTQYF.

The gene calls are TRBV2 and TRBJ2-4; 8 bases line up with TRBD1. The CDR3 consists of 11 residues. Trimming removed 7 bases from V and 7 bases from J; junction bases left unmatched: 0. CDR1 and CDR2 from the germline V gene are SNHLY and FYNNEI. The CDR3 region is CASNRGNIQYF. The DNA for the CDR3 is TGTGCCAGCAACAGGGGGAACATTCAGTACTTC.

This rearrangement joins TRBV5-1 to TRBJ2-3, with 11 bases identical to TRBD2. The CDR3 is made up of 17 amino acids. With V trimmed by 0 bases and J by 1 base, 4 bases remained unmatched. Looked up from germline, CDR1 is SGHRS and CDR2 is YFSETQ. The CDR3 DNA is TGCGCCAGCAGCTTGGCCGTACTAGCGGGGGGCACAGATACGCAGTATTTT. As protein: CASSLAVLAGGTDTQYF.

This chain joins TRBV18 and TRBJ2-7, with 12 nucleotides matching TRBD2. Germline trimming cut 0 bases from V and 2 bases from J; bases unmatched to any gene: 2. CDR3 length: 16 residues. Germline V gene data show CDR1 as KGHSH and CDR2 as LQKENI. Here the CDR3 reads CASSPPASGGAYEQYF. In nucleotides, the CDR3 is TGTGCCAGCTCACCACCGGCTAGCGGGGGGGCCTACGAGCAGTACTTC.

This sequence joins TRBV28 and TRBJ1-2; 7 bases line up with TRBD1. V shed 3 bases, J shed 3 bases, and the junction held 28 bases outside the gene matches. The germline CDR1 and CDR2 sequences are MDHEN and SYDVKM. This CDR3 region has 22 residues. The CDR3 here is CASSFLRTRPRGGGGRDYGYTF. The CDR3 DNA reads as TGTGCCAGCAGTTTTTTGCGGACGCGACCCAGGGGGGGCGGGGGGCGAGACTATGGCTACACCTTC.

V is TRBV29-1 and J is TRBJ2-3; 7 nucleotides line up with TRBD2. Germline CDR1 reads SQVTM; CDR2 reads ANQGSEA. Unmatched junction bases numbered 8, after V lost 5 bases and J lost 0 bases. This CDR3 has 15 residues. DNA of the CDR3: TGCAGCGTTCATGGGACTATTCATAGCACAGATACGCAGTATTTT. This translates into CSVHGTIHSTDTQYF.

The V and J genes are TRBV5-1 and TRBJ2-5, with a tentative D call TRBD2 (7 bases). The DNA end is more similar to TRBJ2-7, so the J call may be wrong. Germline CDR1 and CDR2: SGHRS and YFSETQ. CDR3 length: 15 amino acids. CDR3 DNA sequence: TGCGCCAGCAGCTCCCCTTGGGGGGGCACCTACGAGCAGTACTTC. As protein: CASSSPWGGTYEQYF.

This chain uses TRBV5-1 with TRBJ1-2; 7 bases align to TRBD1. This CDR3 comprises 14 residues. The germline gives CDR1 SGHRS, CDR2 YFSETQ. Germline trimming cut 0 bases from V and 6 bases from J; bases unmatched to any gene: 5. The CDR3 here is CASSLETGSDGYTF. DNA of the CDR3: TGCGCCAGCAGCTTGGAGACAGGGTCGGATGGCTACACCTTC.

This clone was counted a few times. The CDR3 reads CASSTYGGRDTEAFF. CDR3 nucleotides: TGTGCCAGCAGTACCTACGGGGGACGTGACACTGAAGCTTTCTTT. The chain couples TRBV28 to TRBJ1-1, with D possibly being TRBD1 (5 bases). This CDR3 has 15 residues. CDR1 MDHEN and CDR2 SYDVKM come from the germline V gene. Trimming stripped 5 bases from V and 3 bases from J, with 16 bases between.

The chain uses TRBV27 and TRBJ2-6, with D possibly being TRBD1 (5 bases). V lost 9 bases to trimming and J lost 1 base, with 13 bases between them. The germline CDR1 and CDR2 sequences are MNHEY and SMNVEV (reference sequence). The CDR3 runs 15 residues. CDR3 sequence reads: CASSGFGSGANVLTF. The DNA for the CDR3 is TGTGCCAGTTCAGGGTTCGGGTCTGGGGCCAACGTCCTGACTTTC.

The chain couples TRBV4-1 to TRBJ2-5; tentatively, D is TRBD2 (5 bases). The J call could be wrong; TRBJ2-7 is a better fit for the DNA end. The CDR3 length is 13 residues. Per germline, CDR1 MGHRA and CDR2 YSYEKL. The CDR3 loop reads CASSQRGNYEQYF. CDR3 bases: TGCGCCAGCAGCCAACGGGGAAACTACGAGCAGTACTTC.

The CDR3 reads CASSASGDEGYTF. The CDR3 nucleotides read TGTGCCAGCAGCGCCTCGGGGGATGAAGGCTACACCTTC. The J gene is TRBJ1-2, the V gene TRBV9, with D possibly TRBD1 on 5 matching bases. Deletions cut 3 bases from V and 8 bases from J, with 14 bases between. Germline V CDR1 and CDR2: SGDLS, YYNGEE. The CDR3 totals 13 residues.

The chain links TRBV6-1 to TRBJ2-3, with D perhaps TRBD2 (6 bases). Germline loops: CDR1 MNHNS, CDR2 SASEGT. The CDR3 is 18 amino acids. V was clipped by 0 bases and J by 2 bases, with 18 bases between them. The chain's CDR3 is CASSEAGRAGSFTDTQYF. The CDR3 bases are TGTGCCAGCAGTGAAGCAGGGCGGGCGGGGAGCTTCACAGATACGCAGTATTTT.

This clone was seen repeatedly, ten times or more. The rearrangement joins TRBV21-1 to TRBJ2-7; whether TRBD2, the table's D call, matches the DNA was not checked. TRBV21-1 is a documented pseudogene. This CDR3 has 17 residues. As DNA, the CDR3 is TGTGCCAGCAGCAAAAAGGGGGGGCCAAGGGAGGTCTACGAGCAGTACTTC. Encoded protein: CASSKKGGPREVYEQYF.

This clone was counted between two and nine times. The V and J genes are TRBV2 and TRBJ1-2; TRBD1 might be the D (5 bases). This CDR3 has 14 residues. Trimming removed 2 bases from V and 8 bases from J, with 15 bases in between. From germline, CDR1 is SNHLY and CDR2 FYNNEI. Written as DNA, the CDR3 is TGTGCCAGCAGTGAATTCGACAGACCCCTAGGCTACACCTTC. Amino acids: CASSEFDRPLGYTF.

This chain's CDR3 is CATSKASGDDEQYF. The CDR3 region has the DNA TGTGCCACCAGCAAGGCTAGCGGGGATGACGAGCAGTACTTC. The V and J genes are TRBV15 and TRBJ2-7; 9 bases line up with TRBD2. Trimming at V came to 4 bases and at J to 5 bases, leaving 6 bases not matched to a gene. CDR1 is LNHNV, CDR2 YYDKDF, per germline (reference sequence). The CDR3 is 14 amino acids.